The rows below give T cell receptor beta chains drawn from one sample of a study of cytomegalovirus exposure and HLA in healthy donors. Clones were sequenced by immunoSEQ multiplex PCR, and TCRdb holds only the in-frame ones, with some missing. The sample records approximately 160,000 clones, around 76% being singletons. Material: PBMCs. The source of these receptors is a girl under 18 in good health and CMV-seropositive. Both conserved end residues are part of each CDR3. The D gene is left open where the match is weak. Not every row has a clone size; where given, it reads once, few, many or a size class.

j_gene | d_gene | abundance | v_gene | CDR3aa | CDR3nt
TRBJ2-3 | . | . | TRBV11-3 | CASSFSGHGTDTQYF | TGTGCCAGCAGCTTTAGCGGCCACGGCACAGATACGCAGTATTTT
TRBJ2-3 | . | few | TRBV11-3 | CASSPLRTDTQYF | TGTGCCAGCAGCCCACTTCGGACAGATACGCAGTATTTT
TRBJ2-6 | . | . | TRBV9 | CASSHFLGSGANVLTF | TGTGCCAGCAGCCATTTCCTCGGTTCTGGGGCCAACGTCCTGACTTTC
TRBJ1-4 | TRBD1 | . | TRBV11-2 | CASSLRGGQVYEKLFF | TGTGCCAGCAGCTTAAGAGGGGGACAGGTCTATGAAAAACTGTTTTTT
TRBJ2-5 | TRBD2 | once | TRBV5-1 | CASSLDGTSGSAGETQYF | TGCGCCAGCAGCTTGGACGGGACTAGCGGGAGTGCTGGCGAGACCCAGTACTTC
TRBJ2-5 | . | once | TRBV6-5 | CASSYTFRGWQETQYF | TGTGCCAGCAGTTATACGTTCAGGGGTTGGCAAGAGACCCAGTACTTC
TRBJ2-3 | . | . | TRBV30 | CAWGEGFSTDTQYF | TGTGCCTGGGGAGAGGGCTTTAGCACAGATACGCAGTATTTT
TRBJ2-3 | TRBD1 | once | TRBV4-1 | CASSQQETGGMADTQYF | TGCGCCAGCAGCCAACAAGAGACAGGGGGTATGGCAGATACGCAGTATTTT
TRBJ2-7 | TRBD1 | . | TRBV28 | CATENRGTWNEQYF | TGTGCCACCGAGAACAGGGGTACGTGGAACGAGCAGTACTTC
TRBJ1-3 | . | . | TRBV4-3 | CASSQDFQGWGNTIYF | TGCGCCAGCAGCCAAGACTTCCAGGGATGGGGAAACACCATATATTTT
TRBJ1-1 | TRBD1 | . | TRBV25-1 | CASSPSTSDRGGTEAFF | TGTGCCAGCAGCCCGAGCACGTCGGACAGGGGAGGCACTGAAGCTTTCTTT
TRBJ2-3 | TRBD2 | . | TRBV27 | CASSLFLAGGGGTQYF | TGTGCCAGCAGTTTATTCTTAGCGGGGGGGGGCGGTACGCAGTATTTT
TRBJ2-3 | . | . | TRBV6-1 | CASSEARLIATDTQYF | TGTGCCAGCAGTGAAGCAAGACTAATCGCCACAGATACGCAGTATTTT
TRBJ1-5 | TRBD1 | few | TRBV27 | CASSRSGTGGWQPQHF | TGTGCCAGCAGTCGATCCGGGACAGGGGGCTGGCAGCCCCAGCATTTT
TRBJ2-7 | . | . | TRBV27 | CASSKLGPTSSYEQYF | TGTGCCAGCAGTAAATTGGGCCCCACATCCTCCTACGAGCAGTACTTC
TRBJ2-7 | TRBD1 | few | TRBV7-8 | CASSLEDRTSYEQYF | TGTGCCAGCAGCTTAGAGGACAGGACCTCCTACGAGCAGTACTTC
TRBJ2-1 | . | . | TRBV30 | CAWSGDFGSYNEQFF | TGTGCCTGGAGCGGGGACTTCGGCTCCTACAATGAGCAGTTCTTC
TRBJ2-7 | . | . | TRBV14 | CASSQVLGAKEQYF | TGTGCCAGCAGCCAAGTGTTGGGGGCTAAAGAGCAGTACTTC
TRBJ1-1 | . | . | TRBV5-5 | CASTLGLVKNTEAFF | TGTGCCAGCACCCTGGGGCTAGTGAAGAACACTGAAGCTTTCTTT
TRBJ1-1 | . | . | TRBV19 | CASSRTGLGNTEAFF | TGTGCCAGTAGTAGAACGGGACTGGGAAACACTGAAGCTTTCTTT
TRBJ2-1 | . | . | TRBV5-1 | CASSLGLGAEQFF | TGCGCCAGCAGCTTGGGGCTAGGCGCTGAGCAGTTCTTC
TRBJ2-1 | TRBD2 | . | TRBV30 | CAWEREGHNEQFF | TGTGCCTGGGAGCGGGAGGGCCACAATGAGCAGTTCTTC
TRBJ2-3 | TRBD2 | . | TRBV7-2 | CASSLILSGGATDTQYF | TGTGCCAGCAGCTTAATCTTGAGCGGGGGGGCAACAGATACGCAGTATTTT
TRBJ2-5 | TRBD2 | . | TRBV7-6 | CASSSTLAGAAIVQETQYF | TGTGCCAGCAGCTCCACGCTAGCGGGGGCGGCCATAGTCCAAGAGACCCAGTACTTC
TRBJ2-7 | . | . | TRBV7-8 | CASSLGRTPGESYEQYF | TGTGCCAGCAGCTTAGGGAGGACGCCCGGTGAGTCCTACGAGCAGTACTTC
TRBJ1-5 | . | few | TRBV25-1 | CASSEGTSGSNQPQHF | TGTGCCAGCAGTGAGGGGACATCGGGTAGCAATCAGCCCCAGCATTTT
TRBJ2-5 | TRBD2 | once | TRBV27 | CASSPTLRREGWETQYF | TGTGCCAGTAGCCCCACGCTACGGCGGGAGGGCTGGGAGACCCAGTACTTC
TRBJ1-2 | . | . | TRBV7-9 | CASSLVAPGVYGYTF | TGTGCCAGCAGCTTAGTAGCCCCAGGGGTCTATGGCTACACCTTC
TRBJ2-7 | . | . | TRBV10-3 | CAISGTSSYEQYF | TGTGCCATCAGTGGGACTTCTTCCTACGAGCAGTACTTC
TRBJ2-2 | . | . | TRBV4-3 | CASSQDLGGLALSGELFF | TGCGCCAGCAGCCAAGATCTCGGGGGGCTGGCATTAAGCGGGGAGCTGTTTTTT
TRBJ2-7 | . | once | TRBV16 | CASSISQGNEQYF | TGTGCCAGCAGCATCTCACAGGGTAACGAGCAGTACTTC
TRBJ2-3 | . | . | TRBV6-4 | CASSDEGGGASDTQYF | TGTGCCAGCAGTGACGAGGGGGGGGGCGCCTCAGATACGCAGTATTTT
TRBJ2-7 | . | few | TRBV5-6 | CASSAGGHPYEQYF | TGTGCCAGCAGCGCGGGCGGCCACCCCTACGAGCAGTACTTC
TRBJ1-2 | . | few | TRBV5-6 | CASLLGLVGYGYTF | TGTGCCAGCTTACTGGGCCTTGTCGGCTATGGCTACACCTTC
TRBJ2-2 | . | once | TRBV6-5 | CASSYEGTLNTGELFF | TGTGCCAGCAGTTACGAGGGCACCCTGAACACCGGGGAGCTGTTTTTT
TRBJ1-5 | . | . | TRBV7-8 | CASSSADPWEESNQPQHF | TGTGCCAGCAGCTCGGCGGACCCTTGGGAGGAGAGCAATCAGCCCCAGCATTTT
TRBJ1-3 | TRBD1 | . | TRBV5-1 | CASSLGQGGNTIYF | TGCGCCAGCAGCTTGGGACAGGGCGGAAACACCATATATTTT
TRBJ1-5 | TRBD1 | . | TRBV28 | CASSSAGTGGGKPQHF | TGTGCCAGCAGTTCGGCCGGGACAGGGGGCGGTAAGCCCCAGCATTTT
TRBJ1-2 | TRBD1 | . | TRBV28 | CASRIRTGDHGYTF | TGTGCCAGCAGGATCCGGACAGGGGACCATGGCTACACCTTC
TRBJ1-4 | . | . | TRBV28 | CASSFSATNEKLFF | TGTGCCAGCAGTTTCTCCGCAACTAATGAAAAACTGTTTTTT
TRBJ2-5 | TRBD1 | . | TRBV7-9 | CASSSRGHGEETQYF | TGTGCCAGCAGCTCCAGGGGGCACGGGGAAGAGACCCAGTACTTC
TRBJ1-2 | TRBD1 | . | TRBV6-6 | CASSYHPGQNYGYTF | TGTGCCAGCAGTTACCATCCGGGACAGAACTATGGCTACACCTTC
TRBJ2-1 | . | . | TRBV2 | CASSEAGQGYNEQFF | TGTGCCAGCAGTGAAGCGGGGCAGGGCTACAATGAGCAGTTCTTC
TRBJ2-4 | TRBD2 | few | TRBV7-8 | CASSLVAGGRDIQYF | TGTGCCAGCAGCTTAGTTGCGGGGGGGAGGGACATTCAGTACTTC
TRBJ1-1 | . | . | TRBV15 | CATSMFGDTEAFF | TGTGCCACCAGCATGTTCGGGGACACTGAAGCTTTCTTT
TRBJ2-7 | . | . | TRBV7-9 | CASSLVPYEQYF | TGTGCCAGCAGCTTAGTCCCTTACGAGCAGTACTTC
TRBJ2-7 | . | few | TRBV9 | CASSARDSAQSYEQYF | TGTGCCAGCAGCGCTCGGGATTCAGCCCAGTCCTACGAGCAGTACTTC